These T cell receptor beta chains were read from a single sample in a study of radiotherapy plus CTLA-4 blockade in lung cancer. Here immunoSEQ multiplex PCR was the method, and the copy in TCRdb shows in-frame clones only, minus some. This table has over 85,000 clones, approximately 75% appearing once. The sequences come from peripheral blood, collected from a patient treated with radiotherapy plus ipilimumab. These receptors were obtained from a human donor with non-small cell lung cancer who had a partial response to radiotherapy plus ipilimumab. Some clones in this sample may be carry-over from other donors' samples. The CDR3 runs from the conserved cysteine through the conserved F or W. The order of the fields is V gene, clone size, CDR3 protein. Size values are once, few and many counts, or a class for expanded clones, and some rows have none.

V: TRBV7-9
size: NA
CDR3: CASSSQGAGTPWGQYF

V: TRBV7-9
size: NA
CDR3: CASSFSGGAREQYF

V: TRBV18
size: once
CDR3: CASSGDRGYEQYF

V: TRBV18
size: NA
CDR3: CASSPVTGGSNSGANVLTF

V: TRBV7-2
size: NA
CDR3: CASSLELGQNEKLFF

V: TRBV28
size: NA
CDR3: CASRTGDYGYTF

V: TRBV30
size: NA
CDR3: CAWWREGSTTDTQYF

V: TRBV5-1
size: NA
CDR3: CASSLGPQGNSYEQYF

V: TRBV7-8
size: NA
CDR3: CASSLQRDRPQYF

V: TRBV11-2
size: NA
CDR3: CASSSAIGGTYEQYF

V: TRBV6-5
size: NA
CDR3: CASSYLDRYEQYF

V: TRBV27
size: once
CDR3: CASSLGQTYSPLHF

V: TRBV29-1
size: once
CDR3: CSVERASYNEQFF

V: TRBV7-2
size: NA
CDR3: CASSSPVGREGGYTF

V: TRBV15
size: NA
CDR3: CATSGQTGSSTDTQYF

V: TRBV6-5
size: NA
CDR3: CASRGTGTEAFF

V: TRBV6-5
size: NA
CDR3: CASSYNRGFSYEQYF

V: TRBV14
size: NA
CDR3: CASSLTVEPYEQYF

V: TRBV7-3
size: NA
CDR3: CASSPQGAGVLVEQFF

V: TRBV7-2
size: NA
CDR3: CASSLARRKLEQYF